This T cell receptor (beta chain) was retrieved from a study of blood T cell repertoires in COVID-19 (dated by TCRdb to 2020 to 2022). For context, the study as a whole: Collaborator samples came from the United States, Italy and Spain and covered acute and convalescent phases of COVID-19. Deeply sampled blood TCRbeta repertoires from subjects exposed to, actively infected with, or recovered from COVID-19 were included in the dataset. Where available, HLA class I and class II types were obtained from metadata supplied by the sample provider rather than from assay-based typing. The sample metadata nearly always contained a de-identified subject ID, COVID-19 status, age in years and sex. A freely available public database, intended as a resource for researchers studying the immune response to SARS-CoV-2, is where the repertoires were released. The prospective study material was composed of cDNA or gDNA derived from T cells, B-cell-depleted T cells, or PBMCs. Samples were obtained from the ongoing ImmuneRACE study (first 160 participants) and from some 1,200 subjects provided by 6 global collaborators.

The immunoSEQ Assay, a bias-controlled multiplex PCR, was used to amplify TCRbeta CDR3 regions from genomic DNA. From the authors' description of their analysis: Within the assay, amplification of reference gene primers was used to estimate how many nucleated cells each sample contained. To quantify the absolute abundance of each unique TCRbeta CDR3 rearrangement, sequence reads were collapsed and filtered. Productive Simpson clonality was computed per sample as the square root of Simpson's diversity index over productive rearrangements. TCRdb's version of the immuneACCESS table is confined to in-frame rearrangements and falls short of the full clone set. An unresolved V gene accounts for under half of the shortfall where checked; the remainder is of unknown origin. V and J calls and clone size follow that table, whereas D and trimming were derived from the DNA. The sample contains 390,000 or so clones, more than 75% of them found a single time. The top ten clones comprise roughly 9.4% of the sample.

Broad study findings and their caveats: Clinical and demographic metadata were provided uncurated, with the amount varying by source and participant.

Enrolling through a virtual design, the prospective study's participants ranged in age from roughly 18 to 89 years and lived across some 22 United States geographic areas. In the prospective study, cohorts were assigned on the basis of participant-reported clinical history obtained from a screening survey and a study questionnaire. For ImmuneRACE Cohort 3, a participant was defined as recovered based on two consecutive negative NP/OP PCR tests, clearance by a healthcare professional, or resolution of symptoms. In the prospective study, whole blood, serum and a nasopharyngeal or oropharyngeal swab were collected from each participant by mobile phlebotomists. Over a roughly two-month period, participants in the prospective study had the option of providing additional blood draws and questionnaires. Blood samples from the prospective study were shipped frozen or at room temperature prior to DNA extraction.

This clone appeared once. Its antigen is not yet known. Base quality data are lacking; no much larger clone is found one base away. Sequenced input: PBMCs or T cells enriched from blood (not recorded which). The TCR comes from a woman in her forties or fifties who had recovered from COVID-19.

The DNA is as follows: TGTGCCTGGAGGTCAGCAGGTAGCTATGGCTACACCTTC. It encodes CAWRSAGSYGYTF. The chain couples TRBV30 to TRBJ1-2, with no confident D gene call. The CDR3 runs 13 amino acids, cysteine and phenylalanine included. Of all the DNA, just the CDR3 is kept, 39 bases in frame from base 1. V is pared back by 3 bases and J by 4 bases, with 12 bases lying between the germline termini. As encoded in the germline V gene (reference sequence), CDR1 is GTSNPN while CDR2 is SVGIG.